The rows below give T cell receptor beta chains drawn from one sample of a study of post-analysis software for immune sequencing data. One entry per CDR3 protein results from TCRdb running MiXCR on the PCR reads. The sample lists almost 700,000 distinct CDR3 sequences, around 64% occurring once. Sequenced material: blood. The source is a girl between 2 and 10 years old with multiple sclerosis. CDR3s include the opening cysteine and the closing phenylalanine or tryptophan. A D gene is named only where the DNA matches it firmly. The size entry is marked missing in some rows and otherwise reads once, few, many or a size class.

j_gene | v_gene | abundance | d_gene | CDR3nt | CDR3aa
TRBJ2-3 | TRBV29-1 | . | . | TGCAGCTCAACAAGGCAGGGAGGTTGGACAGATACGCAGTATTTT | CSSTRQGGWTDTQYF
TRBJ2-5 | TRBV6-6 | . | . | TGTGCCAGCAACCGCCTCCAAGAGACCCAGTACTTC | CASNRLQETQYF
TRBJ2-3 | TRBV4-2 | . | TRBD2 | TGTGCCAGCAGCCAAGAGTGGACTAGCGGGGGGGCCTCTAGCACAGATACGCAGTATTTT | CASSQEWTSGGASSTDTQYF
TRBJ1-2 | TRBV29-1 | few | TRBD1 | TGCAGCGTTGCTGGACAGGATAACTATGGCTACACCTTC | CSVAGQDNYGYTF
TRBJ1-2 | TRBV9 | once | . | TGTGCCAGCAGTCTCTCAGAAGGGGCCATCTATGGCTACACCTTC | CASSLSEGAIYGYTF
TRBJ1-2 | TRBV15 | . | . | TGTGCCACCAGCAGTAGACAGACCAATTATGGCTACACCTTC | CATSSRQTNYGYTF
TRBJ2-7 | TRBV6-6 | few | TRBD1 | TGTGCCAGCAGTGTAGGGACAGGGGGACCCTACGAGCAGTACTTC | CASSVGTGGPYEQYF
TRBJ2-7 | TRBV18 | . | . | TGTGCCAGCTCGGAGGTCTACGAGCAGTACTTC | CASSEVYEQYF
TRBJ1-6 | TRBV7-8 | . | . | TGTGCCAGCAGCCGTACCCAGGGTAGCAATTCACCCCTCCACTTT | CASSRTQGSNSPLHF
TRBJ2-1 | TRBV7-2 | . | . | TGTGCCAGCAGCCCGAGGACACCGAGCTACAATAAGCAGTTCTTC | CASSPRTPSYNKQFF
TRBJ1-2 | TRBV5-1 | . | . | TGCGCCAGCAGCTTGGACCAGTGGGGCTTTGGCTACACCTTC | CASSLDQWGFGYTF
TRBJ2-5 | TRBV7-6 | . | . | TGTGCCAGCAGCTTGCGGGTTAAAGAGACCCAGTACTTC | CASSLRVKETQYF
TRBJ2-3 | TRBV5-5 | . | . | TGTGCCAGCAGCTTGGCGGCAGGGCGCACAGATACGCAGTATTTT | CASSLAAGRTDTQYF
TRBJ2-5 | TRBV12-3/TRBV12-4 | few | . | TGTGCCAGCAGTTTTCCCAGAGAGACCCAGTACTTC | CASSFPRETQYF
TRBJ2-3 | TRBV19 | . | . | TGTGCCAGTAGTCGCGACACACCAGATACGCAGTATTTT | CASSRDTPDTQYF
TRBJ2-3 | TRBV20-1 | few | TRBD2 | TGCAGTGCTCTCTTAGGGACTAGCGGGACCCTGGATACGCAGTATTTT | CSALLGTSGTLDTQYF
TRBJ2-1 | TRBV12-3/TRBV12-4 | . | . | TGTGCCAGCATCTGGGACATCGACAATGAGCAGTTCTTC | CASIWDIDNEQFF
TRBJ1-2 | TRBV6-2/TRBV6-3 | . | . | TGTGCCAGCAGTTACTCGATCCCCCCCGACTATGGCTACACCTTC | CASSYSIPPDYGYTF
TRBJ1-2 | TRBV28 | . | . | TGTGCCAGCAGTTTATCGGGGTCAACTTATGGCTACACCTTC | CASSLSGSTYGYTF
TRBJ1-2 | TRBV20-1 | once | . | TGCAGTGCTAGAGAAGCAGGGTTCTATGGCTACACCTTC | CSAREAGFYGYTF
TRBJ1-5 | TRBV12-3/TRBV12-4 | . | . | TGTGCCAGCAGACCTGGACAGCTAAATCAGCCCCAGCATTTT | CASRPGQLNQPQHF
TRBJ2-7 | TRBV15 | . | TRBD1 | TGTGCCACCAGCAGAGTACAGGGGGTAGTTTCGGGCGAGCAGTACTTC | CATSRVQGVVSGEQYF
TRBJ1-1 | TRBV6-5 | once | . | TGTGCCAGCAGTTACGGGGTAGGGGGAGTGAACACTGAAGCTTTCTTT | CASSYGVGGVNTEAFF
TRBJ2-3 | TRBV29-1 | . | . | TGCAGCGTTCGGAGGGGAATGGACACAGATACGCAGTATTTT | CSVRRGMDTDTQYF
TRBJ2-3 | TRBV6-6 | few | . | TGTGCCAGCAGTTACCAAGGGGGAGATACGCAGTATTTT | CASSYQGGDTQYF
TRBJ1-5 | TRBV7-9 | . | . | TGTGCCAGCAGTCCGGGGAAAAATCAGCCCCAGCATTTT | CASSPGKNQPQHF
TRBJ2-2 | TRBV7-6 | . | TRBD1 | TGTGCCAGCAGCGTGGACAGGGCGAACACCGGGGAGCTGTTTTTT | CASSVDRANTGELFF
TRBJ2-5 | TRBV6-5 | . | TRBD2 | TGTGCCAGCAGTTACTCTTTAGCGGGAGCTGAGACCCAGTACTTC | CASSYSLAGAETQYF
TRBJ2-3 | TRBV29-1 | . | TRBD2 | TGCAGCGTTGATGGACTAGCGGGCACCATAGATGCGCAGTATTTT | CSVDGLAGTIDAQYF
TRBJ1-6 | TRBV7-2 | . | . | TGTGCCAGCAGCTTCTTGAACATTAATTCACCCCTCCACTTT | CASSFLNINSPLHF
TRBJ2-2 | TRBV7-2 | . | TRBD1 | TGTGCCAGCAGCTTAACCGGGACAGCCAACACCGGGGAGCTGTTTTTT | CASSLTGTANTGELFF
TRBJ2-5 | TRBV6-5 | many | . | TGTGCCAGCAGTTACTCGGAGGGGGCCGGGGGAGAGACCCAGTACTTC | CASSYSEGAGGETQYF
TRBJ2-1 | TRBV25-1 | . | . | TGTGCCAGCAGGGAATCCGGCCACAATGAGCAGTTCTTC | CASRESGHNEQFF
TRBJ2-7 | TRBV29-1 | few | . | TGCAGCGTTGAAGGCCTGGGGGACGAGCAGTACTTC | CSVEGLGDEQYF
TRBJ2-1 | TRBV29-1 | . | TRBD2 | TGCAGCGTTGAAGATAGCCTAGCGGGAGACAATGAGCAGTTCTTC | CSVEDSLAGDNEQFF
TRBJ1-2 | TRBV6-4 | . | TRBD1 | TGTGCCAGCAGCCCGACCCCCCGACAGGGATCGTTGGATGGCTACACCTTC | CASSPTPRQGSLDGYTF
TRBJ1-6 | TRBV6-6 | . | . | TGTGCCAGCACCTCATTAGGCGGACGGACTAATTCACCCCTCCACTTT | CASTSLGGRTNSPLHF
TRBJ2-5 | TRBV11-2 | . | TRBD2 | TGTGCCAGCAGAGCAACTAGCGCCCAAGAGACCCAGTACTTC | CASRATSAQETQYF
TRBJ1-5 | TRBV27 | . | . | TGTGCCAGCAGCCCCGGGATGAGCAATCAGCCCCAGCATTTT | CASSPGMSNQPQHF
TRBJ1-2 | TRBV9 | many | . | TGTGCCAGCAGCGCCCAGGGTTATGGCTACACCTTC | CASSAQGYGYTF
TRBJ1-2 | TRBV6-6 | . | TRBD1 | TGTGCCGTCGACAGGGGAGATGGCTACACCTTC | CAVDRGDGYTF
TRBJ2-4 | TRBV20-1 | . | . | TGCAGTGCTAGCTGGGTCTCGGGCGGCAAAGCCAAAAACATTCAGTACTTC | CSASWVSGGKAKNIQYF
TRBJ2-1 | TRBV20-1 | . | TRBD2 | TGCAGTGGCAGCGGGAAATACAATGAGCAGTTCTTC | CSGSGKYNEQFF
TRBJ2-7 | TRBV5-6 | . | TRBD2 | TGTGCCAGCAGCTTGGAGTGGACTAGCGGGATCAACGAGCAGTACTTC | CASSLEWTSGINEQYF
TRBJ2-1 | TRBV6-4 | . | TRBD2 | TGTGCCAGCAGTGAAAAGCGGGAGGGAGAGCAGTTCTTC | CASSEKREGEQFF
TRBJ2-1 | TRBV15 | . | . | TGTGCCACCAGCGATTCGGGGGATGAGCAGTTCTTC | CATSDSGDEQFF
TRBJ2-2 | TRBV5-1 | many | . | TGTGCCAGCAGCTTAGCAGGGAACACCGGGGAGCTGTTTTTT | CASSLAGNTGELFF
TRBJ2-1 | TRBV5-5 | . | TRBD1 | TGTGCCAGCAGCTTGGGGACAGGGAATTATGAGCAGTTCTTC | CASSLGTGNYEQFF
TRBJ2-1 | TRBV29-1 | few | . | TGCAGCGTCCTAGCGATGGGGTCCTACAATGAGCAGTTCTTC | CSVLAMGSYNEQFF
TRBJ1-5 | TRBV20-1 | . | . | TGCAGTGCTAGAGTAGTCGCAGGGACCAGCAATCAGCCCCAGCATTTT | CSARVVAGTSNQPQHF
TRBJ2-3 | TRBV27 | . | . | TGTGCCAGCAGCTCGACTCCTCGCACAGATACGCAGTATTTT | CASSSTPRTDTQYF
TRBJ2-2 | TRBV12-3/TRBV12-4 | few | . | TGTGCCAGCAGCCTCTTGAGGGCCGGGGAGCTGTTTTTT | CASSLLRAGELFF
TRBJ2-5 | TRBV4-1 | few | . | TGCGCCAGCAGCCAACGTTTGGACAGGGAGGGTGATCGAGAGACCCAGTACTTC | CASSQRLDREGDRETQYF
TRBJ2-4 | TRBV4-2 | few | TRBD1 | TGTGCCAGCAGCCAGGTCGGGACAGGCATTCAGTACTTC | CASSQVGTGIQYF
TRBJ2-5 | TRBV7-2 | . | . | TGTGCCAGCAGCTTACAGGGCAGGGAAGAGACCCAGTACTTC | CASSLQGREETQYF